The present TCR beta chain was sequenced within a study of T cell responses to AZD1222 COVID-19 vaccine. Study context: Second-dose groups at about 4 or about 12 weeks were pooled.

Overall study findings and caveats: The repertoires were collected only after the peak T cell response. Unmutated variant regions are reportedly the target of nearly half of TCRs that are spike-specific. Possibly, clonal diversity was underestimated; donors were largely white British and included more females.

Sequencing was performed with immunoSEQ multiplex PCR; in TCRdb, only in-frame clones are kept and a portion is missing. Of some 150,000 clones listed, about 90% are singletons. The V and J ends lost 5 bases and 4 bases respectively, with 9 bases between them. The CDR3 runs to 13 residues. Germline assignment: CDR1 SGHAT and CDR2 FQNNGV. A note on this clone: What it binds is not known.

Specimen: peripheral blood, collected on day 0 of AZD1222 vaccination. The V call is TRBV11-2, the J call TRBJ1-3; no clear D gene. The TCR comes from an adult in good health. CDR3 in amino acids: CASSPALGNTIYF. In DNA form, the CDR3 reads TGTGCCAGCAGCCCCGCTCTAGGAAACACCATATATTTT.